What follows describes a single T cell receptor (beta chain). Its target is not known. The data originate from a study of T cell responses to AZD1222 COVID-19 vaccine. Study-level findings and limits: Distributed over spike, vaccine-associated CD4 TCRs predominated at 160-218 and 743-854. Donors in the cohort were predominantly white British and more often female, and clonal diversity was possibly underestimated. There were repertoire samples only from the period after the peak T cell response. An increase in Spike-specific TCR breadth and depth was observed after two AZD1222 doses.

Profiled with immunoSEQ multiplex PCR; TCRdb holds only in-frame clones, not every one. This sample yields around 150,000 clones, of which around 94% are seen a single time; 1.3% belongs to the top ten. The receptor's source is an adult in good health. Material: peripheral blood, obtained on day 0 of AZD1222 vaccination.

The CDR3 nucleotides read TGTGCCACCGCTTCCCTAGACAGGCGAGCCACAGATACGCAGTATTTT. This translates into CATASLDRRATDTQYF. The V and J genes are TRBV7-9 and TRBJ2-3; D may be TRBD1 (6 bases). Germline CDR1 and CDR2: SEHNR and FQNEAQ (reference sequence). The CDR3 spans 16 residues. With 10 bases removed from V and 2 bases from J, the gap between germline ends came to 22 bases.